This T cell receptor (beta chain) was retrieved from a study of control samples from healthy donors and cancer patients. The repertoire was sequenced with immunoSEQ multiplex PCR; TCRdb's copy has only in-frame clones and lacks some. Of some 140,000 clones listed, about 85% are singletons. V lost 5 bases to trimming and J lost 7 bases; unmatched junction nucleotides: 5. Germline V gene sequence: CDR1 ENHRY, CDR2 SYGVKD. The CDR3 contains 13 residues. The source material was blood. This receptor was taken from a woman in her thirties in good health. This chain joins TRBV10-3 and TRBJ2-1; 7 positions agree with TRBD2. CDR3: CAISKAGTNEQFF. The CDR3 nucleotides read TGTGCCATCAGTAAAGCGGGAACGAATGAGCAGTTCTTC.